Following are 20 T cell receptor beta chains from one sample sequenced in a study of blood T cell repertoires in COVID-19. Data came from immunoSEQ multiplex PCR; TCRdb stores just in-frame clones and leaves some out. The repertoire has about 94,000 clones, about 80% of them found once; the top ten carry roughly 6.3%. Sequencing input: peripheral blood. These receptor sequences come from a man between 60 and 70 years old with acute or convalescent COVID-19.

The V and J genes are TRBV24-1 and TRBJ1-2, with 10 positions matching TRBD1. V trimming: 7 bases; J trimming: 3 bases; junction bases outside the gene matches: 7. Germline CDR1 KGHDR, CDR2 SFDVKD. The CDR3 is 15 residues long. The CDR3 reads CATRPTGGDDYGYTF. The CDR3 DNA reads TGTGCCACCAGGCCGACAGGGGGCGATGACTATGGCTACACCTTC.

V and J are TRBV9 and TRBJ1-6; unclear D gene. Germline lookup yields CDR1 SGDLS and CDR2 YYNGEE. This CDR3 is built from 11 residues. V was trimmed by 7 bases and J by 8 bases, leaving 7 bases between them. CDR3 DNA: TGTGCCAGCGGGCGGGATTCACCCCTCCACTTT. The encoded protein is CASGRDSPLHF.

This chain uses TRBV28 with TRBJ2-5; the match to TRBD2 covers 10 bases. The CDR3 has 16 amino acids. Germline lookup yields CDR1 MDHEN and CDR2 SYDVKM. The junction had 8 bases not matched to a gene; V was cut back by 3 bases and J by 4 bases. The CDR3 DNA is TGTGCCAGCAGTTTGGTCAGCGGGGGGGCGGGAGAGACCCAGTACTTC. It is translated as CASSLVSGGAGETQYF.

This chain joins TRBV28 and TRBJ2-7, with D perhaps matching TRBD1 (5 bases). This CDR3 has 16 amino acids. Germline V lookup: CDR1 MDHEN, CDR2 SYDVKM. V was shortened by 5 bases and J by 0 bases, with 17 bases between the two germline ends. This CDR3 reads CASSNEGDPLSYEQYF. For the CDR3, the DNA is TGTGCCAGCAGTAACGAAGGGGATCCCCTCTCCTACGAGCAGTACTTC.

The J gene is TRBJ2-7, the V gene TRBV7-3; the match to TRBD2 covers 7 bases. The germline CDR1 and CDR2 sequences are SGHTA and FQGTGA. CDR3 length: 14 residues. The V gene end was trimmed by 5 bases and the J gene end by 2 bases; junction bases not matched to a gene: 6. CDR3 in DNA: TGTGCCAGCAGCCCAGGACTAGGTCCCTACGAGCAGTACTTC. Its translation: CASSPGLGPYEQYF.

The chain uses TRBV11-3 and TRBJ2-2; 7 nucleotides agree with TRBD1. CDR3 length: 13 amino acids. Trimming took 5 bases from V and 7 from J; bases not matched to a gene: 4. Germline CDR1 and CDR2: SGHNT and YENEEA. DNA for the CDR3: TGTGCCAGCAGCACTAACAGGGGCGGGGAGCTGTTTTTT. The encoded protein is CASSTNRGGELFF.

The count of this clone is one. The V call is TRBV5-1, the J call TRBJ1-3, with D possibly TRBD1 on 5 matching bases. Trimming removed 5 bases at V and 2 bases at J, with 11 bases between. CDR3 length: 14 residues. Germline CDR1 and CDR2: SGHRS and YFSETQ. Written as DNA, the CDR3 is TGCGCCAGCAGTTATGACAGTGCTGGAAACACCATATATTTT. As protein: CASSYDSAGNTIYF.

The chain uses TRBV6-4 and TRBJ2-7, with D possibly TRBD1 on 5 matching bases. The length of the CDR3 is 15 residues. Trimming shortened V by 4 bases and J by 2 bases, and 15 bases separated the two germline ends. Germline V gene sequence: CDR1 MRHNA, CDR2 SNTAGT. In DNA form, the CDR3 reads TGTGCCAGCAGTGTACAGGCGTGGGTTCCCTACGAGCAGTACTTC. The encoded protein is CASSVQAWVPYEQYF.

This clone has just one count. The chain carries TRBV10-1 and TRBJ2-2; maybe TRBD1 (6 bases). CDR1 is WNHNN, CDR2 SYGVQD, per germline (reference sequence). Trimming shortened V by 3 bases and J by 1 base, and 6 bases separated the two germline ends. The CDR3 sequence is 14 residues long. CDR3 sequence reads: CASSEQGNTGELFF. In DNA, the CDR3 is TGCGCCAGCAGTGAACAGGGGAACACCGGGGAGCTGTTTTTT.

The chain employs TRBV5-8 and TRBJ1-5, with no clear D. V was trimmed by 4 bases and J by 5 bases, leaving 10 bases between them. The CDR3 is 13 amino acids. Germline loops: CDR1 SGHTS, CDR2 YDEGEE. The CDR3 sequence is CASSPRRDQPQHF. The DNA for the CDR3 is TGTGCCAGCAGCCCCCGGAGAGATCAGCCCCAGCATTTT. The variable domain in full, completed from reference TRBV5-8 and TRBJ1-5, reads EAGVTQSPTHLIKTRGQQATLRCSPISGHTSVYWYQQALGLGLQFLLWYDEGEERNRGNFPPRFSGRQFPNYSSELNVNALELEDSALYLCASSPRRDQPQHFGDGTRLSIL.

The chain combines TRBV5-4 with TRBJ2-3, with 10 bases matching TRBD2. CDR1 and CDR2 (germline): SGHNT, YYREEE (reference sequence). The trim removed 7 bases at V and 2 bases at J, leaving 4 bases unmatched. This CDR3 region has 14 residues. CDR3 residues: CASYSGGLTDTQYF. CDR3 DNA: TGTGCCAGCTATAGCGGGGGGCTCACAGATACGCAGTATTTT.

The gene calls are TRBV24-1 and TRBJ1-3; D is unclear. This CDR3 has 16 amino acids. V lost 3 bases and J 2 bases, leaving 13 bases between the germline ends. Per the germline V gene, CDR1 is KGHDR and CDR2 is SFDVKD. The CDR3 bases are TGTGCCACCAGTGATACAAATTACAACGCTGGAAACACCATATATTTT. Translating gives CATSDTNYNAGNTIYF.

The gene calls are TRBV2 and TRBJ2-3, with a weak D call TRBD2 (6 bases). Trimming cost V 4 bases and J 8 bases, with 10 bases left between them. CDR1 and CDR2 (germline): SNHLY, FYNNEI. This CDR3 has 12 amino acids. CDR3 in DNA: TGTGCCAGCAGTGGTCGGGAGAGTACGCAGTATTTT. It specifies CASSGRESTQYF.

V and J are TRBV29-1 and TRBJ2-5; D is uncertain. The V and J ends lost 3 bases and 3 bases respectively, with 8 bases between them. The CDR3 has 12 residues. Germline loops: CDR1 SQVTM, CDR2 ANQGSEA. CDR3: CSVDVAEETQYF. CDR3 DNA sequence: TGCAGCGTTGACGTAGCAGAAGAGACCCAGTACTTC.

The V and J genes are TRBV6-2 or TRBV6-3 and TRBJ1-2, with D unclear. V was cut by 0 bases and J by 4 bases, with 9 bases left in between. CDR1 is MNHEY and CDR2 is SVGEGT in the germline V gene. The CDR3 sequence is 14 residues long. The CDR3, as DNA: TGTGCCAGCAGTTACTCGCCTAACCTCTATGGCTACACCTTC. Translated: CASSYSPNLYGYTF.

This chain connects TRBV7-2 to TRBJ2-7, with 13 bases fitting TRBD2. Germline-derived CDR1 and CDR2 are SGHTA and FQGNSA. V dropped 3 bases and J dropped 6; count of bases not matched to a gene: 5. CDR3 length: 15 amino acids. The CDR3 is CASSFGLAGVREQYF. CDR3 nucleotides: TGTGCCAGCAGCTTCGGACTAGCGGGGGTGCGCGAGCAGTACTTC.

The genes are TRBV12-3 or TRBV12-4 and TRBJ2-7, with TRBD2 as a possible D gene (5 bases). This CDR3 has 13 residues. V lost 2 bases, J lost 4 bases, and 9 bases lay in between. The DNA for the CDR3 is TGTGCCAGCAGTTTAAGCGGCAGTTACGAGCAGTACTTC. Translated, it gives CASSLSGSYEQYF.

The chain employs TRBV2 and TRBJ1-2; TRBD1 might be the D (6 bases). The germline V gene encodes CDR1 SNHLY and CDR2 FYNNEI. CDR3 length: 16 amino acids. The V end was cut by 3 bases, the J end by 4 bases, with 18 bases between. The CDR3: CASSDVNFQGPYGYTF. The DNA for the CDR3 is TGTGCCAGCAGTGACGTAAATTTTCAGGGGCCCTATGGCTACACCTTC.

This chain uses TRBV5-1 with TRBJ1-3; D not resolved. The germline gives CDR1 SGHRS, CDR2 YFSETQ. Trimming took off 4 bases at V and 2 bases at J, with 7 bases between the two ends. This CDR3 is built from 13 residues. CDR3 in amino acids: CASSLSTGNTIYF. For the CDR3, the DNA is TGCGCCAGCAGCCTGAGCACTGGAAACACCATATATTTT.

V gene TRBV18 combines with J gene TRBJ1-1, with 7 bases fitting TRBD1. V lost 3 bases and J lost 4; bases outside the gene matches: 14. Germline assignment: CDR1 KGHSH and CDR2 LQKENI. The CDR3 has 17 residues. Here the CDR3 DNA reads TGTGCCAGCTCACCCCTCGGACAGGCAGGTGGGGGCACTGAAGCTTTCTTT. Translated: CASSPLGQAGGGTEAFF.